The table lists the clone carrying this TCR beta chain with a few counts. Its antigen is currently unknown. Germline V gene lookup returns CDR1 SGHVS and CDR2 FQNEAQ. CDR3 length: 11 amino acids. Between the trimmed V and J ends, which lost 3 bases and 7 bases, there was a span of 7 bases. Each population that was sorted was more than 98% pure. Since all of the isolated RNA was reverse transcribed, expressed TCRB transcripts were what got sequenced. Libraries were prepared by immunoSEQ multiplex PCR; TCRdb keeps only in-frame clonotypes and omits some of them. The sample lists about half a million clones, around 10% seen once, with about 0.045% in the top ten. The data belong to a study of beta chain features in type 1 diabetes. Study outcomes and limitations: Individuals with type 1 diabetes displayed fewer insertions and more deletions at VDJ junctions.

V is TRBV7-8 and J is TRBJ2-7; no clear D gene. This TCR derives from a young woman in good health. Sequenced: naive CD4+ T cells from blood. The CDR3 DNA is TGTGCCAGCAGCTTTGGTCTGGAGCAGTACTTC. It yields the protein CASSFGLEQYF. The full variable domain, completed using reference TRBV7-8 and TRBJ2-7, is GAGVSQSPRYKVAKRGQDVALRCDPISGHVSLFWYQQALGQGPEFLTYFQNEAQLDKSGLPSDRFFAERPEGSVSTLKIQRTQQEDSAVYLCASSFGLEQYFGPGTRLTVT.